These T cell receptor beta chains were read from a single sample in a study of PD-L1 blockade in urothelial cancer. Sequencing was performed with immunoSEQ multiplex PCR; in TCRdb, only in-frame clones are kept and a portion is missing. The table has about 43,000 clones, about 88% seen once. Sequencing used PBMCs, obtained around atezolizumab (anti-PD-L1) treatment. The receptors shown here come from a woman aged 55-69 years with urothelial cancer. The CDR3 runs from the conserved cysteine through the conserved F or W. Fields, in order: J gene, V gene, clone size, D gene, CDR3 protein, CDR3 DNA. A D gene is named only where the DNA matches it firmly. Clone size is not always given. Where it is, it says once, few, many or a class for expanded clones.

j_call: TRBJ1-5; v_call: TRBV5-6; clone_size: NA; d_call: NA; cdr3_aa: CASSRTGGFNQPQHF; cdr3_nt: TGTGCCAGCAGCCGGACGGGGGGCTTCAATCAGCCCCAGCATTTT
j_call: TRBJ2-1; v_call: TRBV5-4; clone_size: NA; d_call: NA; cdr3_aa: CASSLAGGDYNEQFF; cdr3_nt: TGTGCCAGCAGCTTGGCCGGGGGAGACTACAATGAGCAGTTCTTC
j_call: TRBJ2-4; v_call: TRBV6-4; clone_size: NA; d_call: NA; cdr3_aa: CASPNFLAKNIQYF; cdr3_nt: TGTGCCAGCCCTAACTTCTTAGCCAAAAACATTCAGTACTTC
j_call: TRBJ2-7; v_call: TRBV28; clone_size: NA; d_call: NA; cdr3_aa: CASSRDSSYEQYF; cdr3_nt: TGTGCCAGCAGCCGAGACAGCTCCTACGAGCAGTACTTC
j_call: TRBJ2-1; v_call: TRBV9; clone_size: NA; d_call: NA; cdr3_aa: CASSATRGERDNEQFF; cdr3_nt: TGTGCCAGCAGCGCGACCAGGGGTGAAAGGGACAATGAGCAGTTCTTC
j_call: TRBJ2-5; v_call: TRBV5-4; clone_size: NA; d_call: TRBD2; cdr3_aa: CASSFGGRETQYF; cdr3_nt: TGTGCCAGCAGCTTCGGGGGGAGGGAGACCCAGTACTTC
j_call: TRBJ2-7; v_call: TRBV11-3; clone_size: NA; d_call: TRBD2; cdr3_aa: CASSLGAGGQYEQYF; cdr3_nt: TGTGCCAGCAGCTTGGGAGCGGGAGGGCAATACGAGCAGTACTTC
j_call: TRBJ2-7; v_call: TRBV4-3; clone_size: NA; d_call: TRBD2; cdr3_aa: CASSQDTSGSYEQYF; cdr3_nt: TGCGCCAGCAGCCAAGATACTAGCGGGAGTTACGAGCAGTACTTC
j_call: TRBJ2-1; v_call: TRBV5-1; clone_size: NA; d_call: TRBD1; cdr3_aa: CASSLGGTGHNEQFF; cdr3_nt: TGCGCCAGCAGCTTAGGTGGGACAGGGCACAATGAGCAGTTCTTC
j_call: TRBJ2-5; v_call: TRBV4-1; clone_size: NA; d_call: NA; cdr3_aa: CASSQDGTGGLLRSQYF; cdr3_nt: TGCGCCAGCAGCCAAGATGGGACGGGGGGCCTTCTCCGGTCCCAGTACTTC
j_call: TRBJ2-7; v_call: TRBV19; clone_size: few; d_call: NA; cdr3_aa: CASSLGLTASYEQYF; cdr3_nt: TGTGCCAGTAGCCTCGGACTGACTGCCTCCTACGAGCAGTACTTC
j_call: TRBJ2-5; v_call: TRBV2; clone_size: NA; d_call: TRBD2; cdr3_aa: CASWGLAGGRQETQYF; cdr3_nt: TGTGCCAGCTGGGGACTAGCGGGGGGAAGGCAAGAGACCCAGTACTTC
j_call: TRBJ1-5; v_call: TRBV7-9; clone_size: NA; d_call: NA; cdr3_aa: CASTWGEQPQHF; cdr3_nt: TGTGCCAGCACCTGGGGAGAACAGCCCCAGCATTTT
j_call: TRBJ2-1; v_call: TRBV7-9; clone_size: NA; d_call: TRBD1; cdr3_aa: CASSSRDRYNEQFF; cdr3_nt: TGTGCCAGCAGCTCCCGGGACAGATACAATGAGCAGTTCTTC
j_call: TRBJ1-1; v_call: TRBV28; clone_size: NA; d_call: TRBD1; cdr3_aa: CASSLTGGLGTEAFF; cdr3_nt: TGTGCCAGCAGTCTGACAGGGGGTTTGGGCACTGAAGCTTTCTTT
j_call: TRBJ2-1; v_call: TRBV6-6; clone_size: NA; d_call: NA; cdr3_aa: CASSYAGFYNEQFF; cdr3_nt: TGTGCCAGCAGTTACGCAGGGTTCTACAATGAGCAGTTCTTC
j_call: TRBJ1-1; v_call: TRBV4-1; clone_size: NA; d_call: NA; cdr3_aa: CASSQVQALNTEAFF; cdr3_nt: TGCGCCAGCAGCCAAGTCCAGGCGTTGAACACTGAAGCTTTCTTT
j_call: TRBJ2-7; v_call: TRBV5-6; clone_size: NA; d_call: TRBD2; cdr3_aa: CASRLAGAEQYF; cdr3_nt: TGTGCCAGCCGACTAGCGGGAGCCGAGCAGTACTTC
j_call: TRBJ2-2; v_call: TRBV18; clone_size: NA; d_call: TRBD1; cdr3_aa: CASSRQGIPNTGELFF; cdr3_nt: TGTGCCAGCTCACGACAGGGAATCCCGAACACCGGGGAGCTGTTTTTT
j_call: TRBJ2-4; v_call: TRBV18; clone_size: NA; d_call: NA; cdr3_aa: CASSPGGNQNIQYF; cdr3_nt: TGTGCCAGCTCCCCCGGAGGGAACCAAAACATTCAGTACTTC
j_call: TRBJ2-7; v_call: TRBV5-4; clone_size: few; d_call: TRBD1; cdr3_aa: CASTVDTGGESYEQYF; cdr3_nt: TGTGCCAGCACCGTTGACACAGGGGGCGAATCCTACGAGCAGTACTTC
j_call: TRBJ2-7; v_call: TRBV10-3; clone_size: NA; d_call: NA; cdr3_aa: CAISAGTYEQYF; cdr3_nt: TGTGCCATCAGTGCAGGGACCTACGAGCAGTACTTC
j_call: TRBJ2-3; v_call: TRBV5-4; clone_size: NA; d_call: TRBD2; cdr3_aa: CASSSGLAGDTQYF; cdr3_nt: TGTGCCAGCAGCTCCGGACTAGCGGGAGATACGCAGTATTTT
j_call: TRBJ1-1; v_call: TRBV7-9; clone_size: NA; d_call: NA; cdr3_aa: CASSLDLGLNTEAFF; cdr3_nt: TGTGCCAGCAGCTTAGACTTGGGCTTGAACACTGAAGCTTTCTTT
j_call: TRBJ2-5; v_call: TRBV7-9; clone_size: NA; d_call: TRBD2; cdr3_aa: CAGRGQETQYF; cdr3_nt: TGTGCCGGGAGGGGCCAAGAGACCCAGTACTTC
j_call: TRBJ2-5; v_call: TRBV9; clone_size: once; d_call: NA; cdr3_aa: CASSLSPGILEKETQYF; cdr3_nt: TGTGCCAGCAGCCTATCCCCGGGGATCTTGGAAAAAGAGACCCAGTACTTC
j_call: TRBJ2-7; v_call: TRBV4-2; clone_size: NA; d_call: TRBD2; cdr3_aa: CASSQDPLAGGNEQYF; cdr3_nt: TGTGCCAGCAGCCAAGACCCACTAGCGGGAGGTAACGAGCAGTACTTC
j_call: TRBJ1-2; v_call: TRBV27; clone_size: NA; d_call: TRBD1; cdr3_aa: CASSLRGLRVARGYGYTF; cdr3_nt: TGTGCCAGCAGTTTACGGGGACTCAGGGTGGCCAGGGGGTATGGCTACACCTTC
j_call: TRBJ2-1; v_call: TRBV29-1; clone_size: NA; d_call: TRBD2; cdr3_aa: CSVFFSASGRDNEQFF; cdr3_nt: TGCAGCGTTTTTTTTTCTGCTAGCGGGAGGGACAATGAGCAGTTCTTC
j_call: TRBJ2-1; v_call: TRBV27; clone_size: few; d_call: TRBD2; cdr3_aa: CASSLKRENYNEQFF; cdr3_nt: TGTGCCAGCAGTTTGAAGCGGGAGAACTACAATGAGCAGTTCTTC
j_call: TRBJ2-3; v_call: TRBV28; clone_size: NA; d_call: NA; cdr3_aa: CAHGGLRSTDTQYF; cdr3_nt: TGTGCCCACGGGGGGCTACGTAGCACAGATACGCAGTATTTT
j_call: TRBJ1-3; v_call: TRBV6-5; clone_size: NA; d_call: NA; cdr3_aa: CASSQTGSSGNTIYF; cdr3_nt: TGTGCCAGCAGCCAAACAGGGTCCTCTGGAAACACCATATATTTT
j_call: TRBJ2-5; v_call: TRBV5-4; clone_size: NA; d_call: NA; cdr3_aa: CASSVDIGTQYF; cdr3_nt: TGTGCCAGCAGCGTCGACATAGGTACCCAGTACTTC
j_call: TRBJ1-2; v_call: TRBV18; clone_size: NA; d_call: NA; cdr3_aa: CASSRSDTSGYTF; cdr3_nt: TGTGCCAGCTCTAGAAGTGACACCTCCGGCTACACCTTC
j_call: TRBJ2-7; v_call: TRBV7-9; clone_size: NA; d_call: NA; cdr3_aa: CASSSQVDYEQYF; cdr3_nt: TGTGCCAGCAGCTCCCAAGTAGACTACGAGCAGTACTTC
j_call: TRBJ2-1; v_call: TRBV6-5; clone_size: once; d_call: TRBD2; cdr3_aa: CASRTSGYNEQFF; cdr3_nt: TGTGCCAGCCGGACTAGCGGATACAATGAGCAGTTCTTC
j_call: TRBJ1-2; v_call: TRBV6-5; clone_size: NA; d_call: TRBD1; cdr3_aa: CASSVLQGGPYGYTF; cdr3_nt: TGTGCCAGCAGTGTACTACAGGGGGGCCCCTATGGCTACACCTTC
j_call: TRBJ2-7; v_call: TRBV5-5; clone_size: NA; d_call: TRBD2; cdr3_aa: CASSLIAGAGEQYF; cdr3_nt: TGTGCCAGCAGCTTAATAGCGGGGGCCGGAGAGCAGTACTTC
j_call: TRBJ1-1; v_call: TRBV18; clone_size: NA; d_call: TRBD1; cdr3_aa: CASSLTGEAFF; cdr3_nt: TGTGCCAGCTCACTGACAGGGGAAGCTTTCTTT
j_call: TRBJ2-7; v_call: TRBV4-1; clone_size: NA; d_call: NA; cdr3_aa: CASSQVIQGAYEQYF; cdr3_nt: TGCGCCAGCAGCCAAGTAATACAGGGAGCCTACGAGCAGTACTTC
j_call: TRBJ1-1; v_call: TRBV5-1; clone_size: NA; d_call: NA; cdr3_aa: CASSLGAGNTEAFF; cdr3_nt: TGCGCCAGCAGCTTGGGAGCTGGGAACACTGAAGCTTTCTTT
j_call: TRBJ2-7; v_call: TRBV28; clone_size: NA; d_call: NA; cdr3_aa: CASSFSVSSEQYF; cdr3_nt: TGTGCCAGCAGTTTCTCGGTCTCATCCGAGCAGTACTTC
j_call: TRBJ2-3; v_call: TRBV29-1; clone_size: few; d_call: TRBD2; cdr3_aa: CSVQNPSGRAPPDTQYF; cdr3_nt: TGCAGCGTTCAAAATCCTAGCGGGAGGGCCCCCCCAGATACGCAGTATTTT
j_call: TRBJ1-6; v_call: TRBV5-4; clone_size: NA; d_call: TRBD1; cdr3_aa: CASSSGQGPNSPLHF; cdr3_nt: TGTGCCAGCAGCTCAGGACAGGGCCCTAATTCACCCCTCCACTTT
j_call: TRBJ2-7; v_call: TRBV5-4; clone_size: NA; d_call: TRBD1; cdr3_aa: CASRPSPGTGLGYF; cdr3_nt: TGTGCCAGCAGACCCTCTCCCGGGACAGGTCTCGGGTACTTC
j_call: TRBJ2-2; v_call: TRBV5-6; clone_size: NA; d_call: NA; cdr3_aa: CASSRAGPNTGELFF; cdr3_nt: TGTGCCAGCAGCCGGGCGGGGCCGAACACCGGGGAGCTGTTTTTT
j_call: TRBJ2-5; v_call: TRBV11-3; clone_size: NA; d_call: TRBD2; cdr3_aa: CASSLVVRLAGQETQYF; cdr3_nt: TGTGCCAGCAGCTTAGTAGTTAGACTAGCGGGACAAGAGACCCAGTACTTC
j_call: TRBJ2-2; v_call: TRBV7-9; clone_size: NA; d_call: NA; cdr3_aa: CASSLPETGPNTGELFF; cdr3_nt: TGTGCCAGCAGCTTACCGGAGACAGGCCCGAACACCGGGGAGCTGTTTTTT
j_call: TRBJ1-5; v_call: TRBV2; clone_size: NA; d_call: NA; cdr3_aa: CASRGTVGGNQPQHF; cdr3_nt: TGTGCCAGCAGGGGGACGGTTGGGGGGAATCAGCCCCAGCATTTT
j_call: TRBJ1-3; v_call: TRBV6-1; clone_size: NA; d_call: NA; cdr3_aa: CASSRDISGNTIYF; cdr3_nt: TGTGCCAGCAGTAGGGACATTTCTGGAAACACCATATATTTT
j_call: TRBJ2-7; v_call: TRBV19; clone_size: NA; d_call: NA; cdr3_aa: CASSILGGNSYEQYF; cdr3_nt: TGTGCCAGTAGTATACTTGGCGGGAACTCCTACGAGCAGTACTTC
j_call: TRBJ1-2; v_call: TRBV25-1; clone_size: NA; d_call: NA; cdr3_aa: CASSEPGGSDGYTF; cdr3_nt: TGTGCCAGCAGTGAACCGGGTGGGAGCGATGGCTACACCTTC
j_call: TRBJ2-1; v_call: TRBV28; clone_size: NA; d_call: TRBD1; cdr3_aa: CASERQGYNEQFF; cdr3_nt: TGTGCCAGCGAGAGACAGGGCTACAATGAGCAGTTCTTC
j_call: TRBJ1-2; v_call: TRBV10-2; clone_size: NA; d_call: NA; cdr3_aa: CASIQVSVGYTF; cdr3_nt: TGCGCCAGCATACAGGTTAGTGTTGGCTACACCTTC
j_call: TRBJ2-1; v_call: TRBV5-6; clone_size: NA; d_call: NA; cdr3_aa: CASSYWTQGQFF; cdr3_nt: TGTGCCAGCAGCTATTGGACACAGGGGCAGTTCTTC